The rows below give T cell receptor beta chains drawn from one sample of a study of cytomegalovirus exposure and HLA in healthy donors. The data were produced by immunoSEQ multiplex PCR, yet TCRdb's version contains in-frame clones alone and is incomplete. The sample has more than 150,000 clones, around 80% seen once. The material sequenced was PBMCs. The receptors were sampled from a girl aged 10-17 years in good health and CMV-seropositive. Both conserved end residues are part of each CDR3. A D gene is named only where the DNA matches it firmly. Not all rows give a size; the values are once, few, many and, for expanded clones, a class.

J gene	V gene	D gene	clone size	CDR3 protein	CDR3 DNA
TRBJ1-1	TRBV7-6	.	once	CASSLAGTEAFF	TGTGCCAGCAGCTTAGCCGGGACTGAAGCTTTCTTT
TRBJ2-1	TRBV27	TRBD1	.	CASSLWTGEGPYNEQFF	TGTGCCAGCAGTCTCTGGACAGGGGAAGGACCCTACAATGAGCAGTTCTTC
TRBJ2-1	TRBV27	TRBD2	.	CASSTGLALYNEQFF	TGTGCCAGCAGTACAGGACTAGCCCTATACAATGAGCAGTTCTTC
TRBJ2-1	TRBV2	.	.	CASTLPGTPYNEQFF	TGTGCCAGCACCTTACCCGGGACTCCTTACAATGAGCAGTTCTTC
TRBJ2-1	TRBV10-1	TRBD2	.	CASSDGLAGDDEQFF	TGCGCCAGCAGTGATGGACTAGCGGGAGACGATGAGCAGTTCTTC
TRBJ2-3	TRBV19	TRBD2	few	CASSTSILTSGSLYTQYF	TGTGCCAGTAGTACGTCCATCCTCACTAGCGGGAGTTTGTATACGCAGTATTTT
TRBJ1-4	TRBV19	.	.	CASSQLRGEKLFF	TGTGCCAGTTCACAGCTAAGAGGGGAAAAACTGTTTTTT
TRBJ1-3	TRBV11-2	.	.	CASSPMAQGNTIYF	TGTGCCAGCAGCCCGATGGCCCAGGGAAACACCATATATTTT
TRBJ2-7	TRBV7-6	TRBD2	.	CASSVAGGTDEQYF	TGTGCCAGCAGTGTAGCGGGAGGGACCGACGAGCAGTACTTC
TRBJ2-7	TRBV5-6	.	.	CASSPGQYEQYF	TGTGCCAGCAGCCCTGGACAGTACGAGCAGTACTTC
TRBJ2-3	TRBV7-2	TRBD2	.	CASRSTSGQDTQYF	TGTGCCAGCAGATCAACTAGCGGGCAAGATACGCAGTATTTT
TRBJ2-2	TRBV7-9	.	.	CASSVTGELFF	TGTGCCTCCTCGGTAACCGGGGAGCTGTTTTTT
TRBJ2-7	TRBV28	.	.	CASSLWFSSTYEQYF	TGTGCCAGCAGTTTATGGTTCAGTTCCACCTACGAGCAGTACTTC